The 8 T cell receptor beta chains presented below share a single source sample, sequenced in a study of blood T cell repertoires in COVID-19. Method: immunoSEQ multiplex PCR; TCRdb's copy keeps in-frame clones and lacks some. Of about 200,000 clones listed, about 85% were seen once; the top ten hold about 22%. Sequenced material: peripheral blood. These receptors came from a man aged 55 to 70 with active or convalescent COVID-19.

V gene TRBV21-1 combines with J gene TRBJ1-5. TRBV21-1 has pseudogene status. This CDR3 region has 14 residues. The CDR3, as DNA: TGTGCCAGCACCGGGTGGAGGGACGGTCAGCCCCAGCATTTT. It specifies CASTGWRDGQPQHF.

The rearrangement links TRBV7-3 to TRBJ2-3; D might be TRBD2 (7 bases). The CDR3 runs to 14 residues. The V end lost 5 bases, the J end lost 2 bases, and 11 bases lay between the germline ends. Per the germline V gene, CDR1 is SGHTA and CDR2 is FQGTGA. This chain's CDR3 is CASSPRGATDTQYF. Written as DNA, the CDR3 is TGTGCCAGCAGCCCCCGGGGGGCCACAGATACGCAGTATTTT.

Written as DNA, the CDR3 is TGTGCCAGCAGCTTCGTTCAAGCCTTCTACACCTTC. It encodes CASSFVQAFYTF. This sequence joins TRBV5-6 and TRBJ1-2; D not resolved. The germline CDR1 and CDR2 sequences are SGHDT and YYEEEE. V lost 2 bases and J lost 10, with 12 bases in between. The CDR3 extends over 12 amino acids.

To note about this clone: The sample holds other DNA sequences that translate to the same CDR3. The chain employs TRBV9 and TRBJ2-7; 7 bases align to TRBD1. This CDR3 spans 14 amino acids. In germline, CDR1 is SGDLS, CDR2 YYNGEE. The V segment lost 4 bases and the J segment 1 base; nucleotides outside the gene matches: 5. The CDR3 loop is CASSPRDSSYEQYF. CDR3 DNA sequence: TGTGCCAGCAGCCCCAGGGACAGTTCCTACGAGCAGTACTTC. Supplemented by reference TRBV9 and TRBJ2-7, the full variable domain reads DSGVTQTPKHLITATGQRVTLRCSPRSGDLSVYWYQQSLDQGLQFLIQYYNGEERAKGNILERFSAQQFPDLHSELNLSSLELGDSALYFCASSPRDSSYEQYFGPGTRLTVT.

The chain couples TRBV7-9 to TRBJ1-2, with a tentative D call TRBD1 (6 bases). The CDR3 is 15 residues long. The ends were cut back, 1 base at V and 3 bases at J, with 12 bases in the middle. CDR1 is SEHNR and CDR2 is FQNEAQ in the germline V gene (reference sequence). The DNA for the CDR3 is TGTGCCAGCAGCTTAGAACGGGGGGCAGACTATGGCTACACCTTC. Translating gives CASSLERGADYGYTF.

This clone was counted a few times. The rearrangement joins TRBV2 to TRBJ2-1, with 10 bases that match TRBD1. The CDR3 has 15 amino acids. After removal of 5 bases from V and 7 bases from J, the junction contained 8 bases not matched to a gene. Per the germline V gene, CDR1 is SNHLY and CDR2 is FYNNEI. CDR3: CASSWDRGGENEQFF. CDR3 coding DNA: TGTGCCAGCAGTTGGGACAGGGGAGGGGAGAATGAGCAGTTCTTC.

The rearrangement joins TRBV18 to TRBJ1-2, with 7 nucleotides matching TRBD1. This CDR3 is built from 16 residues. Germline V gene data show CDR1 as KGHSH and CDR2 as LQKENI. With 5 bases clipped from V and 5 bases from J, the junction kept 14 bases outside the gene matches. The CDR3 loop is CASSVTGAQASYGYTF. CDR3 coding DNA: TGTGCCAGCTCAGTAACAGGGGCCCAGGCAAGTTATGGCTACACCTTC.

This chain joins TRBV7-9 and TRBJ1-2, with 8 bases that match TRBD1. The V gene end was trimmed by 4 bases and the J gene end by 7 bases; junction bases not matched to a gene: 2. CDR1 and CDR2 from the germline V gene are SEHNR and FQNEAQ (reference sequence). CDR3 size: 12 residues. As DNA, the CDR3 is TGTGCCAGCAGCTCCGACAGGGGTGGCTACACCTTC. Translation: CASSSDRGGYTF.